These 3 T cell receptor beta chains were sequenced from one sample in a study of blood T cells in healthy people across ages. The authors ran a second PCR of roughly 6 to 12 cycles using a sample-barcoded 5' primer and a J-beta primer mix. TCRdb called the 5' RACE reads again in MiXCR, with one record for every CDR3 protein. The sample comprises some 1.4 million distinct CDR3 sequences, around 39% of which are singletons, and 6.5% to 10% rests with the top ten. Sequencing used blood. These receptors came from a woman aged 18-35 years in good health.

The rearrangement uses TRBV12-3 or TRBV12-4 and TRBJ2-1, with 9 bases aligning to TRBD2. J gave up 7 bases and V 5 bases, and 12 bases lay outside the gene matches. This CDR3 is 16 amino acids long. CDR3 sequence reads: CASSLQLAGITNEQFF. CDR3 nucleotides: TGTGCCAGCAGTCTACAACTAGCGGGTATTACAAATGAGCAGTTCTTC.

V usage is TRBV7-2 and J usage is TRBJ1-4, with D possibly being TRBD1 (6 bases). The CDR3 loop spans 13 amino acids. In germline, CDR1 is SGHTA, CDR2 FQGNSA. The chain's CDR3 is CALGGLLSEKLFF. DNA for the CDR3: TGTGCTCTAGGGGGGTTGTTAAGTGAAAAACTGTTTTTT. Full variable domain (missing parts from reference TRBV7-2 and TRBJ1-4): GAGVSQSPSNKVTEKGKDVELRCDPISGHTALYWYRQSLGQGLEFLIYFQGNSAPDKSGLPSDRFSAERTGGSVSTLTIQRTQQEDSAVYLCALGGLLSEKLFFGSGTQLSVL.

The genes are TRBV6-4 and TRBJ1-5; D might be TRBD1 (6 bases). Trimming cost V 7 bases and J 3 bases, with 16 bases left between them. Germline values: CDR1 MRHNA, CDR2 SNTAGT. The CDR3 spans 15 residues. The CDR3 spells CASTQTGRNNQPQHF. The CDR3 nucleotides read TGTGCCAGCACGCAAACAGGGAGGAACAATCAGCCCCAGCATTTT.